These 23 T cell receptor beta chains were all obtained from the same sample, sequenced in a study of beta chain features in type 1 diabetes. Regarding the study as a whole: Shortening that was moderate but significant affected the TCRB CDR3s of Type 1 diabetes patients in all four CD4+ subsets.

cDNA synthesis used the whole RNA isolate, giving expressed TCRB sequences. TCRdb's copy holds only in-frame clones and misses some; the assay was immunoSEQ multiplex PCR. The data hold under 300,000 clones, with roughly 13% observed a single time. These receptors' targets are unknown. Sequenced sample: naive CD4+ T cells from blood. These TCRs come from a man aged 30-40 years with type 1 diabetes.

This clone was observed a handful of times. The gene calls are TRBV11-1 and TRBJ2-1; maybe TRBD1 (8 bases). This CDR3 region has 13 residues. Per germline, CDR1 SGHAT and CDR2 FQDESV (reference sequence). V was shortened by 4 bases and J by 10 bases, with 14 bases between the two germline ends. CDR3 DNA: TGTGCCAGCAGCTCAGACAGGGGAGGGGAGCAGTTCTTC. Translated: CASSSDRGGEQFF.

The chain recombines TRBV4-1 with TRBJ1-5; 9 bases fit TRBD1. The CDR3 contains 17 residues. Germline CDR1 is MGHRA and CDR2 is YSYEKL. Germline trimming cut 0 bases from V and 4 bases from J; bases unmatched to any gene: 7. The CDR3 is CASSQDTRQGGNQPQHF. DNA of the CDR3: TGCGCCAGCAGCCAAGATACTAGACAGGGGGGAAATCAGCCCCAGCATTTT.

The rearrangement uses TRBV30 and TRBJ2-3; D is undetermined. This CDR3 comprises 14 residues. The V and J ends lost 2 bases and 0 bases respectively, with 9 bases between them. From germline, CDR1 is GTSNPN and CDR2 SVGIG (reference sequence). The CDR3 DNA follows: TGTGCCTGGAGTCTCTCCTCTAGCACAGATACGCAGTATTTT. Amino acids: CAWSLSSSTDTQYF.

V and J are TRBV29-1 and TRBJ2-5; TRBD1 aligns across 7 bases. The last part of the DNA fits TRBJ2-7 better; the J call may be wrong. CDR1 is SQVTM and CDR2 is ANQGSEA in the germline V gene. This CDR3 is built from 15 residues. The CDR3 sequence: CSTMTGTVSSYEQYF. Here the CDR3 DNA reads TGCAGCACTATGACCGGGACAGTTAGCTCCTACGAGCAGTACTTC.

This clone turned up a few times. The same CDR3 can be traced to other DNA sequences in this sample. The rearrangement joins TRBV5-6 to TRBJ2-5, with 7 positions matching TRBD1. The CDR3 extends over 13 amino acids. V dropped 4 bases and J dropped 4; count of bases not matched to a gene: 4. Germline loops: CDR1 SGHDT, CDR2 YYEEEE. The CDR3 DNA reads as TGTGCCAGCAGCCTCGCAGGGGGAGAGACCCAGTACTTC. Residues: CASSLAGGETQYF.

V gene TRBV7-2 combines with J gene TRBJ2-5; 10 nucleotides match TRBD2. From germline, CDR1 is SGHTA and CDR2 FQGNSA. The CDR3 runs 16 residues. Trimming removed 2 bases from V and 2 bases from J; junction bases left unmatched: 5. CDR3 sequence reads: CASSLRVAGGQETQYF. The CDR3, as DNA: TGTGCCAGCAGCTTAAGGGTAGCGGGGGGTCAAGAGACCCAGTACTTC.

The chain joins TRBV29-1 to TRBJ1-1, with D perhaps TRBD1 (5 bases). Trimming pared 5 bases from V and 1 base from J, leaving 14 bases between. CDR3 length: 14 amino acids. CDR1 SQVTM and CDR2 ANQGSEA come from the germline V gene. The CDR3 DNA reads TGCAGCGTTCGCTCCCACAGGACGAACACTGAAGCTTTCTTT. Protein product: CSVRSHRTNTEAFF.

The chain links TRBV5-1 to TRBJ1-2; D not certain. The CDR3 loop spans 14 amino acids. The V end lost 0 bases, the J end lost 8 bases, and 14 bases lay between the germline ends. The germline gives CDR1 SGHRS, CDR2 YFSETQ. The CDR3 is CASSLVFGTGGYTF. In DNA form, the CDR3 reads TGCGCCAGCAGCTTGGTATTCGGAACGGGGGGCTACACCTTC.

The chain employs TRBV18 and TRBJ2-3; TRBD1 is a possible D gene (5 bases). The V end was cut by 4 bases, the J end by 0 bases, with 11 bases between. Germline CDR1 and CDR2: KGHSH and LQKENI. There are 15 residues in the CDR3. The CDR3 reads CASSRVQGSTDTQYF. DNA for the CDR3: TGTGCCAGCTCACGAGTGCAGGGAAGCACAGATACGCAGTATTTT.

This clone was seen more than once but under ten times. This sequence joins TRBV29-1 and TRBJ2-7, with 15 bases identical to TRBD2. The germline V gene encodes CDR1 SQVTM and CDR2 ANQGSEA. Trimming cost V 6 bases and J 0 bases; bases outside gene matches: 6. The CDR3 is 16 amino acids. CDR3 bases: TGCAGCGTCTCGGGGACTAGCGGGGGGAGCTCCTACGAGCAGTACTTC. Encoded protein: CSVSGTSGGSSYEQYF.

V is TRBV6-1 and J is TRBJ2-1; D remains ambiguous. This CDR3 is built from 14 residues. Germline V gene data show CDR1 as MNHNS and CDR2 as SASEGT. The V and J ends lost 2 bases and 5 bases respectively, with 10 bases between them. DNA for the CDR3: TGTGCCAGCAGTGAAAATTGGCCGAACAATGAGCAGTTCTTC. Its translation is CASSENWPNNEQFF.

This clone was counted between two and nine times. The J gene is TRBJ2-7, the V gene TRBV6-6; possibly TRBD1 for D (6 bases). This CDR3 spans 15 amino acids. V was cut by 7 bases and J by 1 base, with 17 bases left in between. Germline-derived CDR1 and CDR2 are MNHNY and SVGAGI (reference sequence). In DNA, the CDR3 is TGTGCCAGCACTCCGAGGGGGTCTGGGTCCTACGAGCAGTACTTC. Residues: CASTPRGSGSYEQYF.

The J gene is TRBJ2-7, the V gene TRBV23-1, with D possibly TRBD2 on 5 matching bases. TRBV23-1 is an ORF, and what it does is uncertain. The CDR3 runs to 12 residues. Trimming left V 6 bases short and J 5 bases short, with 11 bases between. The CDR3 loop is CASRRESDEQYF. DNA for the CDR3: TGCGCCAGCAGGAGGGAATCGGACGAGCAGTACTTC.

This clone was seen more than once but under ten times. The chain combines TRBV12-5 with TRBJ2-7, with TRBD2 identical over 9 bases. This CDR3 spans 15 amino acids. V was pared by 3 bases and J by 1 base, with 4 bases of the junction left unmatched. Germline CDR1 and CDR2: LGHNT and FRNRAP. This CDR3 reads CASGLRLAGSYEQYF. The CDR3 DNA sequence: TGTGCTAGTGGTTTACGGCTAGCGGGGTCCTACGAGCAGTACTTC. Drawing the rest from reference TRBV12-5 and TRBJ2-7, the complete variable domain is DARVTQTPRHKVTEMGQEVTMRCQPILGHNTVFWYRQTMMQGLELLAYFRNRAPLDDSGMPKDRFSAEMPDATLATLKIQPSEPRDSAVYFCASGLRLAGSYEQYFGPGTRLTVT.

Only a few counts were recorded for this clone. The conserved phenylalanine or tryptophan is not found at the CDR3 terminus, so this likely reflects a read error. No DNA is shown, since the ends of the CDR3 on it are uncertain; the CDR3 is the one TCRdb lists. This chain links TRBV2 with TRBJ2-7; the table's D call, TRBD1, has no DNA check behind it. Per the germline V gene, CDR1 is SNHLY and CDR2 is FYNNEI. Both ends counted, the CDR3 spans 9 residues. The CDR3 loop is CASIVAEVL.

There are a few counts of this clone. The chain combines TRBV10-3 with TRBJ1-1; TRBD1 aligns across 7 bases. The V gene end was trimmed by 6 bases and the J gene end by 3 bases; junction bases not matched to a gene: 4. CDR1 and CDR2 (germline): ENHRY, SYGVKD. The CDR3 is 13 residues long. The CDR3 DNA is TGTGCCATCAGGACAGGGATGGACACTGAAGCTTTCTTT. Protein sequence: CAIRTGMDTEAFF.

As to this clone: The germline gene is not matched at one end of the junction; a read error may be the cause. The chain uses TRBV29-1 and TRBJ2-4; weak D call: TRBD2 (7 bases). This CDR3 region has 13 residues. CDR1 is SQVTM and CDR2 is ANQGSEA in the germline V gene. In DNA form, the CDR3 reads TGCAGCGCTGAAGGGGGGGGCAAAAACATTCAGTACTTC. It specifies CSAEGGGKNIQYF.

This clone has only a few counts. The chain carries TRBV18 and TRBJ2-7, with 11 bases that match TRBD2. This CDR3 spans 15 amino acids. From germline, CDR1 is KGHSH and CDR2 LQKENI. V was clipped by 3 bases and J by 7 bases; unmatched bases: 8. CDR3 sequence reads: CASSPGTSGVGEQYF. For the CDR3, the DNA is TGTGCCAGCTCACCCGGGACTAGCGGAGTGGGAGAGCAGTACTTC.

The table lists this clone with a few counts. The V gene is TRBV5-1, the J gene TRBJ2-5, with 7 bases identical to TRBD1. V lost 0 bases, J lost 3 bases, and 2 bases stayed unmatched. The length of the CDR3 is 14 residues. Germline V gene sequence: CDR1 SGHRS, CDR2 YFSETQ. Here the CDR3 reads CASSLAQGKETQYF. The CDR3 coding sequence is TGCGCCAGCAGCTTGGCACAGGGGAAAGAGACCCAGTACTTC.

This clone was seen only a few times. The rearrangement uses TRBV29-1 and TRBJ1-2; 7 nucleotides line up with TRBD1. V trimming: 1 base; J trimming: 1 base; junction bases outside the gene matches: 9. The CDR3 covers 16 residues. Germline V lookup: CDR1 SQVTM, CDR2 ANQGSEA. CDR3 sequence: CSVEGGRRDSNYGYTF. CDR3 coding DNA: TGCAGCGTTGAAGGAGGTCGACGGGACAGTAACTATGGCTACACCTTC. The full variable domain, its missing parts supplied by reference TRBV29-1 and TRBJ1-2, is SAVISQKPSRDICQRGTSLTIQCQVDSQVTMMFWYRQQPGQSLTLIATANQGSEATYESGFVIDKFPISRPNLTFSTLTVSNMSPEDSSIYLCSVEGGRRDSNYGYTFGSGTRLTVV.

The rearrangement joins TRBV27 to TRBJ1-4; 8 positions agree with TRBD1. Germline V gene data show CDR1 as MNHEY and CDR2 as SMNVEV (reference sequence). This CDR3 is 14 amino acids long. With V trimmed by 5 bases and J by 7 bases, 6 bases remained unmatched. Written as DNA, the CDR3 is TGTGCCAGCAGTCCCAGGGGGCACGGTGAAAAACTGTTTTTT. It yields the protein CASSPRGHGEKLFF.

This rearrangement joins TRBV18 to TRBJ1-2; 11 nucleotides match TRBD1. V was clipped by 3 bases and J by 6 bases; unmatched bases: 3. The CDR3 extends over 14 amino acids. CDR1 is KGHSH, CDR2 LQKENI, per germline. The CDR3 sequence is CASSPGQGENGYTF. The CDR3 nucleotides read TGTGCCAGCTCACCGGGACAGGGGGAGAATGGCTACACCTTC. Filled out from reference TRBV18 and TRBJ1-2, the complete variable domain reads NAGVMQNPRHLVRRRGQEARLRCSPMKGHSHVYWYRQLPEEGLKFMVYLQKENIIDESGMPKERFSAEFPKEGPSILRIQQVVRGDSAAYFCASSPGQGENGYTFGSGTRLTVV.

The CDR3 is CASSVGPLGDEQYF. The CDR3 DNA sequence: TGTGCCAGCAGCGTAGGCCCCCTGGGCGACGAGCAGTACTTC. The V gene is TRBV9, the J gene TRBJ2-7; D uncertain. Germline loops: CDR1 SGDLS, CDR2 YYNGEE. The CDR3 contains 14 residues. V was shortened by 0 bases and J by 5 bases, with 12 bases between the two germline ends.